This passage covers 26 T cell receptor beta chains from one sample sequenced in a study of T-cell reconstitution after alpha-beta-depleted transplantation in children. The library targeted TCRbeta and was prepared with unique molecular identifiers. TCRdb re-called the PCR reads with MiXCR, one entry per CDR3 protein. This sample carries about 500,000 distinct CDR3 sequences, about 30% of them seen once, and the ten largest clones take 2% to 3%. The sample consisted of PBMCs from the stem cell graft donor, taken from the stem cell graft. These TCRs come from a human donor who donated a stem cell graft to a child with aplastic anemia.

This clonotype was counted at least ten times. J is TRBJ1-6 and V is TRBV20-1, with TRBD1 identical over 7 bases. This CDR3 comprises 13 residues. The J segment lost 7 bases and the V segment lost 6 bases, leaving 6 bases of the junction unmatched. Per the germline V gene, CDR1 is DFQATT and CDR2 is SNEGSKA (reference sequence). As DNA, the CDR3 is TGCAGTGCCATAACAGGGGACAATTCACCCCTCCACTTT. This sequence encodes CSAITGDNSPLHF.

The CDR3 DNA reads as TGTGCCAGCAGTTTTCGCGGACTAGCGGGAGACACCGGGGAGCTGTTTTTT. It yields the protein CASSFRGLAGDTGELFF. The chain has TRBV5-5 and TRBJ2-2; 13 positions match TRBD2. V gave up 5 bases and J gave up 3 bases; unmatched junction bases: 7. The CDR3 consists of 17 residues. Germline-derived CDR1 and CDR2 are SGHKS and YYEKEE (reference sequence).

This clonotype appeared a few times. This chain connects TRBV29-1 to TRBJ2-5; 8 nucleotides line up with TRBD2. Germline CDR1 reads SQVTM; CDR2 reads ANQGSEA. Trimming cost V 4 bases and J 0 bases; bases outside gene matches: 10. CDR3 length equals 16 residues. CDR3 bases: TGCAGCGTTGTAGGGCTAGCGGGCCCGTACCAAGAGACCCAGTACTTC. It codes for CSVVGLAGPYQETQYF.

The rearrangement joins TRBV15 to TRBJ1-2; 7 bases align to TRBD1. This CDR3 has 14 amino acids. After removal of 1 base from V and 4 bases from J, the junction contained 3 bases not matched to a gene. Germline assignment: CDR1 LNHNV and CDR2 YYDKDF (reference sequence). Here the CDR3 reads CATSRGDRAYGYTF. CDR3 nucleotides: TGTGCCACCAGCAGAGGCGACAGGGCCTATGGCTACACCTTC.

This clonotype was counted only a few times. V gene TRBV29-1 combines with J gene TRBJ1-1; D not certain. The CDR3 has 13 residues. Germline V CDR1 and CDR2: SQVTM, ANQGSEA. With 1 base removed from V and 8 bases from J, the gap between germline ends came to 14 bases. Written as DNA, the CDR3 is TGCAGCGTTGAAGTTGCGCACCCCGGGGAAGCTTTCTTT. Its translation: CSVEVAHPGEAFF.

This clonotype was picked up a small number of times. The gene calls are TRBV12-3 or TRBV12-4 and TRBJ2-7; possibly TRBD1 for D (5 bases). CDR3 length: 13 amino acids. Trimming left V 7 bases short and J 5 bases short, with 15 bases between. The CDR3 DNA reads TGTGCCAGCAATATCCAGGGTGGAGACGAGCAGTACTTC. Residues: CASNIQGGDEQYF.

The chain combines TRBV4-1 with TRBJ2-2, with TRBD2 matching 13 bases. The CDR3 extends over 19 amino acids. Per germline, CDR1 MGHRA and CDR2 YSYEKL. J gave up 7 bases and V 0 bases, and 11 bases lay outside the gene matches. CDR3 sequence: CASSQDSVLAGGPVGELFF. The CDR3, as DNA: TGCGCCAGCAGCCAAGACTCGGTACTAGCGGGAGGGCCCGTCGGGGAGCTGTTTTTT.

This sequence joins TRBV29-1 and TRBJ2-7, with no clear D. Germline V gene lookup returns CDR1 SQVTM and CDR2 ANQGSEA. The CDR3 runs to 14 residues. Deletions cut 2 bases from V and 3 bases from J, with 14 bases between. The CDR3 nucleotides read TGCAGCGTTGAACGGGTTTATGGGAACTACGAGCAGTACTTC. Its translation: CSVERVYGNYEQYF.

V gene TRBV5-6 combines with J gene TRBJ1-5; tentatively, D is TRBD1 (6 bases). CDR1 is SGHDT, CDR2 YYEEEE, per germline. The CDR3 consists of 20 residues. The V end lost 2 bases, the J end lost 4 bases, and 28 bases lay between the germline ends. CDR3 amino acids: CASSFQARFKQGNLNQPQHF. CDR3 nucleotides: TGTGCCAGCAGCTTTCAAGCCAGGTTCAAGCAGGGGAATCTAAATCAGCCCCAGCATTTT.

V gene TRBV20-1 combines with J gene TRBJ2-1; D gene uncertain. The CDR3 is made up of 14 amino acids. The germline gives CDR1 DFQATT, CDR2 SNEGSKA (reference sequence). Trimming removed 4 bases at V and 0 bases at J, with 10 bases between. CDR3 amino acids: CSAIAPSSYNEQFF. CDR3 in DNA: TGCAGTGCTATAGCTCCGAGCTCCTACAATGAGCAGTTCTTC.

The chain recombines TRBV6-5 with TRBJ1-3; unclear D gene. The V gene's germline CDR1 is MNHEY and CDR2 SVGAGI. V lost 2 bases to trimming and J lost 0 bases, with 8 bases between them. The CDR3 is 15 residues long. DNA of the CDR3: TGTGCCAGCAGTTACGGCCGAAACTCTGGAAACACCATATATTTT. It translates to CASSYGRNSGNTIYF.

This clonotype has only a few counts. CDR3 loop: CASSLRRVSYEQYV. The CDR3 DNA reads TGTGCCAGCAGCTTACGACGGGTCTCCTACGAGCAGTACGTC. The V gene is TRBV11-3, the J gene TRBJ2-7; D not certain. Germline values: CDR1 SGHNT, CDR2 YENEEA. The CDR3 totals 14 residues. V dropped 2 bases and J dropped 0 bases, with 8 bases sitting between them.

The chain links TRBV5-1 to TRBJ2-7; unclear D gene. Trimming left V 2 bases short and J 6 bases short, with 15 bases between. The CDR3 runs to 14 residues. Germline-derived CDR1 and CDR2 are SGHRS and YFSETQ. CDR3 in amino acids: CASSLYYTSGEQYF. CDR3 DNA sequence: TGCGCCAGCAGCTTATACTACACCTCGGGCGAGCAGTACTTC.

For the CDR3, the DNA is TGTGGGGCCCGGATGAACACTGAAGCTTTCTTT. Residues: CGARMNTEAFF. The J gene is TRBJ1-1, the V gene TRBV28, with no clear D. Per the germline V gene, CDR1 is MDHEN and CDR2 is SYDVKM. The CDR3 is 11 amino acids.

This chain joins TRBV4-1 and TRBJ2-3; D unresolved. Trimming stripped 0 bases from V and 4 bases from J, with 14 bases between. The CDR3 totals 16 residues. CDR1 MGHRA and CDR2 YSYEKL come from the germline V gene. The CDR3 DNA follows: TGCGCCAGCAGCCAAGAGCCGCGCGTCCCGCCAGATACGCAGTATTTT. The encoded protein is CASSQEPRVPPDTQYF.

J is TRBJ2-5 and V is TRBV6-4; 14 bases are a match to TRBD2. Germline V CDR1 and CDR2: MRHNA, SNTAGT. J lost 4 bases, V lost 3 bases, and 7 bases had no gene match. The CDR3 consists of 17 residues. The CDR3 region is CASSELGTSGSGETQYF. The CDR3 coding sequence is TGTGCCAGCAGTGAACTCGGGACTAGCGGGAGCGGAGAGACCCAGTACTTC.

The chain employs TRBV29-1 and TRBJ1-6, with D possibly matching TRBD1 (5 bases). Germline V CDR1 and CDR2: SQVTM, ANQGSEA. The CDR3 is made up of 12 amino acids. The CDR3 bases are TGCGGGGCCGGACCGCCTAATTCACCCCTCCACTTT. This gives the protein CGAGPPNSPLHF.

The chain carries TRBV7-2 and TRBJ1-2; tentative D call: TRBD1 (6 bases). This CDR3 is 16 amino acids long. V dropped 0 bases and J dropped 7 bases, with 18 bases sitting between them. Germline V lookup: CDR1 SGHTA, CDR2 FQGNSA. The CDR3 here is CASSLAGRWGAGGYTF. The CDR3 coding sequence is TGTGCCAGCAGCTTAGCGGGCCGCTGGGGGGCAGGTGGCTACACCTTC.

The CDR3 sequence: CASSLGVRGRESGEAFF. The CDR3 region has the DNA TGTGCCAGCAGTTTAGGTGTCAGGGGGCGTGAGTCCGGTGAAGCTTTCTTT. The chain has TRBV12-3 or TRBV12-4 and TRBJ1-1, with 8 bases fitting TRBD1. The CDR3 consists of 17 residues. With V trimmed by 1 base and J by 7 bases, 14 bases remained unmatched.

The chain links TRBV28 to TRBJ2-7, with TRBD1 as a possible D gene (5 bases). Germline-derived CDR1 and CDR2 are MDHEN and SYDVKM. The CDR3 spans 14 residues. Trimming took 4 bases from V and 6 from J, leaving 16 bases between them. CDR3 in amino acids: CASSSSPTGPEQYF. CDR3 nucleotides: TGTGCCAGCAGTTCAAGCCCCACAGGTCCCGAGCAGTACTTC.

The CDR3: CSALPSSEMRTQYF. The DNA of the CDR3 is TGCAGTGCGCTCCCTTCAAGCGAAATGAGGACCCAGTACTTC. The chain combines TRBV20-1 with TRBJ2-5; D is undetermined. The CDR3 spans 14 residues. Trimming left V 6 bases short and J 7 bases short, with 21 bases between. Per the germline V gene, CDR1 is DFQATT and CDR2 is SNEGSKA (reference sequence).

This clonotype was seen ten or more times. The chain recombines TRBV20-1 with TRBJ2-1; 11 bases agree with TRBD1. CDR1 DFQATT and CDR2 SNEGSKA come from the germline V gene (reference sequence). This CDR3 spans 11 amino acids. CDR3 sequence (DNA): TGCAGAGGGACAGGGGGGAATGAGCAGTTCTTC. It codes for CRGTGGNEQFF.

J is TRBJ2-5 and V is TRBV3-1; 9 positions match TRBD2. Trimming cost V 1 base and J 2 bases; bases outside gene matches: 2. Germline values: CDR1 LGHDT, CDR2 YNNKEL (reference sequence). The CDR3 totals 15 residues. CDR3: CASSQGSGGQETQYF. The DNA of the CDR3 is TGTGCCAGCAGCCAAGGTAGCGGGGGTCAAGAGACCCAGTACTTC.

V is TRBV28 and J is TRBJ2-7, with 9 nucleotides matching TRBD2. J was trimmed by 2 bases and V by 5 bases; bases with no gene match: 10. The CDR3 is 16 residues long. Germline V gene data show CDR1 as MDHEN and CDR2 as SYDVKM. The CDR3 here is CASSALRSGSAYEQYF. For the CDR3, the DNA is TGTGCCAGCAGTGCCCTCCGTAGCGGGAGTGCCTACGAGCAGTACTTC.

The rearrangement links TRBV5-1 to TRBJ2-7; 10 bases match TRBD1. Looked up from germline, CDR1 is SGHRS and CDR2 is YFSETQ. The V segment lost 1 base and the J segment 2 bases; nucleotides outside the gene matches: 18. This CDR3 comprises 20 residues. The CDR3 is CASSLPWTGGLDSVAYEQYF. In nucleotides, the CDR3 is TGCGCCAGCAGCTTGCCTTGGACAGGGGGACTAGACTCCGTGGCCTACGAGCAGTACTTC.

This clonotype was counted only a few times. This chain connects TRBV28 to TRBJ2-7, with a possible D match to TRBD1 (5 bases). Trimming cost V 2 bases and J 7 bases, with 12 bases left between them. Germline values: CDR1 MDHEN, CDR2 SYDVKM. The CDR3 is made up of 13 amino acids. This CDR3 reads CASSLRAQAEQYF. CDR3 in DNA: TGTGCCAGCAGTTTACGAGCACAGGCGGAGCAGTACTTC.